The 30 T cell receptor beta chains reported below all come from one sample, sequenced in a study of read filtering for tumor transcriptome and immune sequencing. From approximately 430 ng of RNA, a library with molecular barcoded alpha/delta and beta/gamma adaptors was made. MiXCR, run by TCRdb on the reads, gives a single entry per CDR3 protein. The sample contains about 35,000 distinct CDR3 sequences, over 11% of which appear only once. Sequenced sample: a population of CD138-negative cells sorted from bone marrow. The receptors derive from a donor aged 40 or over with multiple myeloma.

This clonotype came up many times. Relative to the germline gene, one junction end is altered; a read error may explain this. V is TRBV5-1 and J is TRBJ2-2; TRBD2 matches at 7 bases. CDR3 size: 16 residues. CDR1 is SGHRS and CDR2 is YFSETQ in the germline V gene. The CDR3 is CASSLAGGANTVELFF. Written as DNA, the CDR3 is TGCGCCAGCAGCTTGGCGGGAGGAGCAAACACCGTGGAGCTGTTTTTT.

This clonotype was counted many times. V gene TRBV9 combines with J gene TRBJ2-2; D ambiguous. V was pared by 4 bases and J by 5 bases, with 9 bases between. The CDR3 is made up of 13 amino acids. Germline V gene data show CDR1 as SGDLS and CDR2 as YYNGEE. The CDR3 loop reads CASSLETTGELFF. The DNA for the CDR3 is TGTGCCAGCAGCCTCGAGACGACCGGGGAGCTGTTTTTT.

The chain is built from TRBV20-1 and TRBJ2-3; D is possibly TRBD1 (6 bases). In germline, CDR1 is DFQATT, CDR2 SNEGSKA (reference sequence). The CDR3 is made up of 14 amino acids. V lost 5 bases and J 6 bases, leaving 18 bases between the germline ends. The CDR3 sequence is CSAYTGSGTDTQYF. The CDR3 DNA reads TGCAGTGCTTACACAGGGTCAGGGACGGATACGCAGTATTTT.

This clonotype was seen ten or more times. V is TRBV10-3 and J is TRBJ1-1; D is undetermined. Looked up from germline, CDR1 is ENHRY and CDR2 is SYGVKD. The CDR3 extends over 14 amino acids. Trimming shortened V by 5 bases and J by 7 bases, and 17 bases separated the two germline ends. The CDR3 DNA reads as TGTGCCATCAGTCAAAGAGGGAGATTGAGTGAAGCTTTCTTT. This translates into CAISQRGRLSEAFF.

This clonotype was counted at least ten times. The chain is built from TRBV5-1 and TRBJ1-1; D gene unclear. V lost 1 base, J lost 0 bases, and 4 bases lay in between. The CDR3 spans 13 residues. Looked up from germline, CDR1 is SGHRS and CDR2 is YFSETQ. The CDR3 DNA sequence: TGCGCCAGCAGCTTGACCCTGAACACTGAAGCTTTCTTT. Protein: CASSLTLNTEAFF.

Details on this clonotype: An end of the junction differs from the germline gene, which may be a read error. V and J are TRBV6-1 and TRBJ2-1, with 10 nucleotides matching TRBD2. The CDR3 covers 16 residues. Germline V gene lookup returns CDR1 MNHNS and CDR2 SASEGT. CDR3 sequence (DNA): TGTGCCAGCAAACTACGGGCTAGCGGGGGTTCAAGTGAGCGGTTCTTC. This codes for CASKLRASGGSSERFF.

This clonotype was counted a few times. This chain joins TRBV3-1 and TRBJ2-1; 11 bases are shared with TRBD2. The V gene end was trimmed by 5 bases and the J gene end by 7 bases; junction bases not matched to a gene: 10. This CDR3 is 16 amino acids long. Looked up from germline, CDR1 is LGHDT and CDR2 is YNNKEL (reference sequence). The CDR3 DNA sequence: TGTGCCAGCAGCGCCCTAGCGGGAGGTCTAAGAAATGAGCAGTTCTTC. Its translation: CASSALAGGLRNEQFF.

As regards this clonotype: A much larger clone sits a single nucleotide away, making a read error possible. This chain links TRBV29-1 with TRBJ1-1; D call uncertain. Germline values: CDR1 SQVTM, CDR2 ANQGSEA. The CDR3 is 11 residues long. This chain's CDR3 is CSVARRTDAFF. In DNA, the CDR3 is TGCAGCGTTGCAAGGAGGACTGACGCTTTCTTT.

CDR3 bases: TGTGCCAGCAGTGAACCTCGCGGATTCGGGGGCGGGGCTTTCTTT. It yields the protein CASSEPRGFGGGAFF. The chain couples TRBV2 to TRBJ1-1, with D possibly being TRBD1 (6 bases). Germline CDR1 is SNHLY and CDR2 is FYNNEI. CDR3 length: 15 residues. Trimming took off 2 bases at V and 11 bases at J, with 21 bases between the two ends. Variable domain in full (rest from reference TRBV2 and TRBJ1-1): EPEVTQTPSHQVTQMGQEVILRCVPISNHLYFYWYRQILGQKVEFLVSFYNNEISEKSEIFDDQFSVERPDGSNFTLKIRSTKLEDSAMYFCASSEPRGFGGGAFFGQGTRLTVV.

This chain joins TRBV27 and TRBJ1-5; possible D gene TRBD1, 6 bases. CDR1 is MNHEY and CDR2 is SMNVEV in the germline V gene (reference sequence). CDR3 length equals 15 residues. Trimming took 8 bases from V and 7 from J, leaving 21 bases between them. CDR3 coding DNA: TGTGCCAGCGGTGCCCTTTCCGGAGGGGGACAGCCCCAGCATTTT. Its translation: CASGALSGGGQPQHF.

This clonotype was counted ten times or more. The chain is built from TRBV2 and TRBJ2-3, with 8 bases lining up with TRBD2. J gave up 6 bases and V 6 bases, and 11 bases lay outside the gene matches. CDR3 length: 15 amino acids. Looked up from germline, CDR1 is SNHLY and CDR2 is FYNNEI. CDR3 coding DNA: TGTGCCAGCAGGAGGCCTAGCGGGTTCACGGATACGCAGTATTTT. Its protein product is CASRRPSGFTDTQYF.

CDR3 amino acids: CASSTGGREPDEQYF. CDR3 DNA: TGTGCCAGCAGTACCGGGGGGCGGGAACCAGATGAGCAGTACTTC. The J gene is TRBJ2-1, the V gene TRBV7-9; perhaps TRBD2 as D (7 bases). The DNA end is a closer match to TRBJ2-7, so the J assignment may be wrong. The CDR3 consists of 15 residues. Germline lookup yields CDR1 SEHNR and CDR2 FQNEAQ (reference sequence).

This clonotype showed up just a few times. Here the CDR3 reads CASTTRGNPPSNQPQHF. The CDR3 DNA follows: TGTGCCAGTACTACGCGGGGGAACCCCCCTAGCAATCAGCCCCAGCATTTT. The V call is TRBV19, the J call TRBJ1-5; D might be TRBD1 (5 bases). In germline, CDR1 is LNHDA, CDR2 SQIVND (reference sequence). CDR3 length: 17 amino acids. V was cut by 7 bases and J by 0 bases, with 19 bases left in between.

This clonotype appeared many times. The gene calls are TRBV6-6 and TRBJ2-7, with D hard to call. Germline lookup yields CDR1 MNHNY and CDR2 SVGAGI (reference sequence). Deletions cut 5 bases from V and 2 bases from J, with 13 bases between. The CDR3 has 14 amino acids. CDR3 DNA sequence: TGTGCCAGCAGTCCGAAGACTGATACCTACGAGCAGTACTTC. It codes for CASSPKTDTYEQYF.

This clonotype was observed at least ten times. One junction end disagrees with the germline gene, perhaps due to a read error. The chain recombines TRBV7-7 with TRBJ2-5; tentative D call: TRBD2 (6 bases). Germline V gene data show CDR1 as SSHAT and CDR2 as FNYEAQ (reference sequence). The CDR3 is 18 residues long. This CDR3 is CASSDKNIGAGRQETQYF. The CDR3 nucleotides are TGTGCTAGCAGCGATAAAAATATCGGGGCGGGGCGACAAGAGACCCAGTACTTC.

This clonotype was observed at least ten times. This chain uses TRBV7-3 with TRBJ1-1; D remains ambiguous. V was shortened by 4 bases and J by 8 bases, with 14 bases between the two germline ends. This CDR3 spans 13 amino acids. The germline V gene encodes CDR1 SGHTA and CDR2 FQGTGA. Written as DNA, the CDR3 is TGTGCCAGCAGCTACGGACTTGACCGGGAAGCTTTCTTT. Protein sequence: CASSYGLDREAFF. Combining the CDR3 with reference TRBV7-3 and TRBJ1-1 gives the whole variable domain GAGVSQTPSNKVTEKGKYVELRCDPISGHTALYWYRQSLGQGPEFLIYFQGTGAADDSGLPNDRFFAVRPEGSVSTLKIQRTERGDSAVYLCASSYGLDREAFFGQGTRLTVV.

There are many counts of this clonotype. This chain links TRBV20-1 with TRBJ2-2; D gene uncertain. CDR1 and CDR2 (germline): DFQATT, SNEGSKA (reference sequence). The V end was cut by 2 bases, the J end by 0 bases, with 7 bases between. There are 14 residues in the CDR3. The CDR3 sequence: CSARRSTNTGELFF. CDR3 nucleotides: TGCAGTGCTAGAAGGAGTACGAACACCGGGGAGCTGTTTTTT.

This clonotype has a count of ten or more. The chain combines TRBV6-1 with TRBJ2-3; 7 positions match TRBD2. The CDR3 loop spans 13 amino acids. Germline CDR1 MNHNS, CDR2 SASEGT. V lost 10 bases to trimming and J lost 3 bases; unmatched junction nucleotides: 7. The CDR3 DNA reads TGTGCCACCTTAGGGACTACAACAGATACGCAGTATTTT. This translates into CATLGTTTDTQYF.

This clonotype was recorded many times. The chain has TRBV28 and TRBJ2-7; TRBD1 or TRBD2 may be the D gene (6 bases each). Germline V lookup: CDR1 MDHEN, CDR2 SYDVKM. With 11 bases removed from V and 2 bases from J, the gap between germline ends came to 16 bases. The CDR3 covers 13 residues. Here the CDR3 DNA reads TGTGCCGGGGGGCCTCCCGGTACCTACGAGCAGTACTTC. It translates to CAGGPPGTYEQYF. Variable domain in full (rest from reference TRBV28 and TRBJ2-7): DVKVTQSSRYLVKRTGEKVFLECVQDMDHENMFWYRQDPGLGLRLIYFSYDVKMKEKGDIPEGYSVSREKKERFSLILESASTNQTSMYLCAGGPPGTYEQYFGPGTRLTVT.

This clonotype occurred a few times. The chain recombines TRBV28 with TRBJ2-5; the D is unclear. The CDR3 has 13 residues. The V end was cut by 2 bases, the J end by 4 bases, with 8 bases between. CDR1 is MDHEN and CDR2 is SYDVKM in the germline V gene. The CDR3 sequence: CASSLVPRETQYF. The CDR3 DNA reads as TGTGCCAGCAGTTTAGTCCCCCGAGAGACCCAGTACTTC.

This clonotype was counted at least ten times. V and J are TRBV20-1 and TRBJ2-3; either TRBD1 or TRBD2 may supply D (5 bases each). The germline V gene has CDR1 DFQATT and CDR2 SNEGSKA (reference sequence). There are 17 residues in the CDR3. Trimming shortened V by 6 bases and J by 0 bases, and 22 bases separated the two germline ends. CDR3 nucleotides: TGCAGTGCCAGCCTGAATTCCGGGACGATAAGCACAGATACGCAGTATTTT. Translation: CSASLNSGTISTDTQYF.

Ten or more counts support this clonotype. This chain joins TRBV13 and TRBJ1-1; D ambiguous. CDR1 and CDR2 from the germline V gene are PRHDT and FYEKMQ (reference sequence). CDR3 length: 16 amino acids. Trimming took 5 bases from V and 6 from J, leaving 22 bases between them. The CDR3 DNA reads as TGTGCCAGCAGCCTCTCCATGCAAGGGAGATCGGCTGAAGCTTTCTTT. Its translation: CASSLSMQGRSAEAFF.

This clonotype was counted ten times or more. The chain uses TRBV6-9 and TRBJ1-4; D perhaps matches TRBD1 (6 bases). The CDR3 spans 16 residues. Trimming took 10 bases from V and 6 from J, leaving 24 bases between them. Germline V gene data show CDR1 as MNHGY and CDR2 as SVAAGI. CDR3 sequence reads: CANRSGTPYSDEKLFF. For the CDR3, the DNA is TGTGCCAACCGATCCGGGACACCGTATAGCGATGAAAAACTGTTTTTT.

This clonotype was seen many times. The chain carries TRBV5-6 and TRBJ1-2; weak D call: TRBD1 (6 bases). CDR1 and CDR2 from the germline V gene are SGHDT and YYEEEE. Trimming shortened V by 4 bases and J by 3 bases, and 7 bases separated the two germline ends. The CDR3 is 12 amino acids. The CDR3 sequence is CASSRTDYGYTF. The CDR3 DNA sequence: TGTGCCAGCAGCCGGACAGACTATGGCTACACCTTC.

In its sample, this clonotype was seen a few times. A clone one base away is much larger, so this may be a read error. The DNA of the CDR3 is TGTGCCAGCAGCTCCGGGACAGACTCATCCTACGGGCAGTACTTC. This translates into CASSSGTDSSYGQYF. The chain is built from TRBV7-9 and TRBJ2-7, with 7 bases identical to TRBD1. Per the germline V gene, CDR1 is SEHNR and CDR2 is FQNEAQ (reference sequence). This CDR3 spans 15 amino acids.

This clonotype was observed at least ten times. The chain is built from TRBV29-1 and TRBJ1-3; D remains unclear. The V end lost 8 bases, the J end lost 1 base, and 12 bases lay between the germline ends. CDR1 is SQVTM and CDR2 is ANQGSEA in the germline V gene. The CDR3 runs 13 residues. The CDR3 coding sequence is TGCAGCCATTTAGGTCTATCTGGAAACACCATATATTTT. Translated: CSHLGLSGNTIYF.

This clonotype was detected many times. The genes are TRBV7-2 and TRBJ1-2, with unresolved D. Germline lookup yields CDR1 SGHTA and CDR2 FQGNSA. V lost 4 bases and J lost 3, with 9 bases in between. The CDR3 is 13 amino acids. CDR3 sequence (DNA): TGTGCCAGCAGCTCAGACGGACACTATGGCTACACCTTC. It codes for CASSSDGHYGYTF.

This clonotype appeared many times. The chain links TRBV29-1 to TRBJ2-7; a weak D match, TRBD1 (6 bases). In germline, CDR1 is SQVTM, CDR2 ANQGSEA. Deletions cut 6 bases from V and 2 bases from J, with 14 bases between. The CDR3 runs to 13 residues. CDR3 amino acids: CSVRRGFAYEQYF. DNA for the CDR3: TGCAGCGTACGCAGGGGTTTCGCCTACGAGCAGTACTTC.

This clonotype was counted at least ten times. J is TRBJ2-2 and V is TRBV10-3, with TRBD1 matching over 10 bases. V was clipped by 11 bases and J by 3 bases; unmatched bases: 6. Germline loops: CDR1 ENHRY, CDR2 SYGVKD. The CDR3 runs to 14 residues. The CDR3 DNA reads as TGTGCCGCTTCCGGGACAGGGGACACCGGGGAGCTGTTTTTT. Translated: CAASGTGDTGELFF.

This clonotype was seen at least ten times. The CDR3 loop reads CASTAAIGSDEQFF. The CDR3 DNA follows: TGCGCCAGCACCGCAGCGATAGGTTCAGATGAGCAGTTCTTC. The chain recombines TRBV5-1 with TRBJ2-1; D unresolved. The length of the CDR3 is 14 residues. Per germline, CDR1 SGHRS and CDR2 YFSETQ. V was shortened by 6 bases and J by 8 bases, with 18 bases between the two germline ends.